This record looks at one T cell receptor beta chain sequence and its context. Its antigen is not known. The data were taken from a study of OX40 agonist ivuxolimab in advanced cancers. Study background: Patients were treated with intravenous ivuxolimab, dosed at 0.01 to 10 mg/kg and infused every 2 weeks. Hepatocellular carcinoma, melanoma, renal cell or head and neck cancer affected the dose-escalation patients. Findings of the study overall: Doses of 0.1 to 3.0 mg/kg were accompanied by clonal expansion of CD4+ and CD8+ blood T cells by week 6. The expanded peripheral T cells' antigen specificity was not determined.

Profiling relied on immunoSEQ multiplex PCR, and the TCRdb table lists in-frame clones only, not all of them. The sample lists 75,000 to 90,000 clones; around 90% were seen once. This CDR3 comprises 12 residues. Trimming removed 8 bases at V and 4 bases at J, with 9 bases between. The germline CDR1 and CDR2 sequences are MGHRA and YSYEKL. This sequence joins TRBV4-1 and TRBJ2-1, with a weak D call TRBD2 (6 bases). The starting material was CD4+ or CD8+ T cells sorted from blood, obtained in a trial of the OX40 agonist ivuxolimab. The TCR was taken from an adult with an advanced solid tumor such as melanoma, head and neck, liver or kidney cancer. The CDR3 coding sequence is TGCGCCAGCCGCAGCGGGTACAATGAGCAGTTCTTC. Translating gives CASRSGYNEQFF.